This TCR beta chain came from a study of T cell repertoires in cytomegalovirus infection. Study-level information: Recently described HLA-C-restricted plus well-studied HLA-B-restricted CMV epitopes were used. It was the public TCR beta signatures that indicated both CMV infection and matching HLA type. Whole-study results and caveats: Predominance within the ex vivo response was attributable to HLA-C-restricted CMV-specific TCR beta clonotypes. The cumulative frequency of public TCR beta families identified carriers of CMV plus the relevant HLA.

Germline V gene sequence: CDR1 WSHSY, CDR2 SAAADI. The ends lost 2 bases at V and 6 bases at J; junction bases unmatched: 3. This CDR3 comprises 14 residues. TCRdb re-derived calls from the reads in MiXCR, one entry per CDR3 protein. The data hold hundreds of thousands of distinct CDR3 sequences, with roughly 30% observed a single time. This clonotype was found a few times. Its antigen is still unknown. The V and J genes are TRBV10-2 and TRBJ1-4, with 7 bases lining up with TRBD1. This clonotype originated in a human donor in good health (CMV status not recorded). Some clones in this sample may be carry-over from other donors' samples. The input for sequencing was cultured CD8+ T cells from PBMCs, taken from culture after CMV antigen stimulation. CDR3 region: CASSEKGAYEKLFF. The CDR3 bases are TGCGCCAGCAGTGAGAAGGGGGCTTATGAAAAACTGTTTTTT.